A selection of T cell receptor beta chains follows, all from one sample in a study of vaccination effects on CD4 cells after COVID-19. Their antigens remain unidentified. The method was immunoSEQ multiplex PCR; TCRdb's version includes in-frame clones alone and lacks a portion of them. This sample has 20,000 to 30,000 clones; 69% occur once, and the top ten carry roughly 18%. The material sequenced was CD4+ T cells from PBMCs cultured with SARS-CoV-2 spike peptides, taken before COVID-19 vaccination. Receptors were obtained from a human donor who had a prior SARS-CoV-2 infection. CDR3s leave out the opening cysteine and the closing phenylalanine or tryptophan.

CDR3: ASSFQGAEETQY
V: TRBV5-1
J: TRBJ2-5

CDR3: ASSSSRDRLDNEQF
V: TRBV5-4
J: TRBJ2-1

CDR3: ASSLTQYTEAF
V: TRBV7-3
J: TRBJ1-1

CDR3: ASSYGGSYNEQF
V: TRBV6-2/TRBV6-3
J: TRBJ2-1

CDR3: ASSHLTGNYGYT
V: TRBV4-3
J: TRBJ1-2

CDR3: ASSLGNSYEQY
V: TRBV7-2
J: TRBJ2-7

CDR3: SASRGYGYT
V: TRBV20-1
J: TRBJ1-2

CDR3: ASRQTPGVLDTQY
V: TRBV5-1
J: TRBJ2-3

CDR3: AISESGSGNTIY
V: TRBV10-3
J: TRBJ1-3

CDR3: ASSPVASQETQY
V: TRBV18
J: TRBJ2-5